The following is a T cell receptor beta chain sequence with its context. What it recognizes is unknown. Distinct nucleotide sequences in the sample also encode this CDR3. This sample is part of a study of cytomegalovirus exposure and HLA in healthy donors. Findings of the study overall: Across donors, presence/absence analyses took sequencing depth to be roughly uniform.

Looked up from germline, CDR1 is SGHRS and CDR2 is YFSETQ. The length of the CDR3 is 14 residues. With V trimmed by 0 bases and J by 3 bases, 2 bases remained unmatched. The PCR was carried out with 60 Vbeta primers and 13 Jbeta primers. Repertoires were generated with immunoSEQ multiplex PCR, while TCRdb's copy carries only in-frame clones and drops some. The sample lists over 85,000 clones, about three quarters seen once, with about 2.9% in the top ten. This TCR was recovered from a woman between 55 and 75 years old in good health and CMV-seropositive. The rearrangement uses TRBV5-1 and TRBJ2-5; the match to TRBD2 covers 7 bases. The specimen sequenced was PBMCs. The CDR3 DNA is TGCGCCAGCAGCTTGGGGCGGGAGAAAGAGACCCAGTACTTC. This encodes CASSLGREKETQYF.